The 27 T cell receptor beta chains listed next were all sequenced from one sample in a study of CD8 T cells in ankylosing spondylitis. TCRdb passed the 5' RACE reads through MiXCR, listing each CDR3 protein once. The table shows more than 95,000 distinct CDR3 sequences, with roughly 8.3% occurring only once. Sequenced: blood, either unsorted or a sorted T cell fraction (not recorded which). The receptors derive from a male donor with ankylosing spondylitis or in good health (not recorded which).

The table lists this clonotype with a few counts. The CDR3 loop reads CASSSGSFMNTEAFF. The CDR3 DNA reads TGTGCCAGCAGCTCCGGGTCCTTTATGAACACTGAAGCTTTCTTT. The V call is TRBV14, the J call TRBJ1-1; D gene ambiguous. Germline V gene data show CDR1 as SGHDN and CDR2 as FVKESK. The CDR3 has 15 amino acids. Trimming cost V 5 bases and J 0 bases, with 13 bases left between them.

The sample holds many counts of this clonotype. The junction departs from the called germline gene at one end, perhaps through a read error. This rearrangement joins TRBV6-5 to TRBJ2-5, with TRBD2 identical over 8 bases. The CDR3 consists of 11 residues. CDR1 is MNHEY and CDR2 is SVGAGI in the germline V gene. The CDR3 reads CASSGSGTRFF. The CDR3 nucleotides are TGTGCCAGCAGTGGATCGGGGACTAGGTTCTTC.

This clonotype was observed many times. This chain joins TRBV9 and TRBJ2-3; D is possibly TRBD1 or TRBD2 (6 bases each). The CDR3 is 15 residues long. CDR1 and CDR2 (germline): SGDLS, YYNGEE. V lost 0 bases and J 2 bases, leaving 10 bases between the germline ends. The CDR3 bases are TGTGCCAGCAGCGTAGAGGGGGGAAACACAGATACGCAGTATTTT. Its protein is CASSVEGGNTDTQYF.

This clonotype was detected many times. The genes are TRBV20-1 and TRBJ2-1; no reliable D call. The CDR3 totals 14 residues. In germline, CDR1 is DFQATT, CDR2 SNEGSKA (reference sequence). The germline V and J ends were trimmed by 2 bases and 2 bases, with 10 bases remaining between them. Here the CDR3 reads CSARQDRTYNEQFF. The CDR3 DNA is TGCAGTGCTAGACAGGACCGAACCTACAATGAGCAGTTCTTC.

The CDR3 loop reads CASSLSLLETQYF. The CDR3 DNA follows: TGTGCCAGCAGTTTAAGTTTGTTGGAGACCCAGTACTTC. The J gene is TRBJ2-5, the V gene TRBV27; D uncertain. CDR3 size: 13 residues. CDR1 and CDR2 from the germline V gene are MNHEY and SMNVEV (reference sequence). Deletions cut 2 bases from V and 5 bases from J, with 9 bases between.

Points on this clonotype: The CDR3 does not end in the conserved phenylalanine or tryptophan, so this is likely a read error. The chain carries TRBV7-6 and TRBJ2-5, with D hard to call. Trimming stripped 5 bases from V and 5 bases from J, with 15 bases between. This CDR3 contains 14 residues. Germline loops: CDR1 SGHVS, CDR2 FNYEAQ. CDR3: CASSPGSNGETQYL. CDR3 in DNA: TGTGCCAGCAGCCCCGGAAGCAATGGGGAGACCCAGTACCTC.

This clonotype was counted at least ten times. The CDR3 DNA reads TGTGCCAGCAGGGCTACAGGGCTTGGAGCTTTCTTT. This encodes CASRATGLGAFF. The chain carries TRBV12-3 or TRBV12-4 and TRBJ1-1, with D possibly matching TRBD1 (6 bases). V gave up 6 bases and J gave up 10 bases, with 15 bases separating them. This CDR3 is built from 12 residues.

This clonotype occurred many times. Given a much more abundant clone one base away, this may be a read error. The rearrangement links TRBV20-1 to TRBJ2-5; D might be TRBD2 (6 bases). Looked up from germline, CDR1 is DFQATT and CDR2 is SNEGSKA (reference sequence). This CDR3 has 14 residues. CDR3 sequence reads: CNARLSGVRKTQYF. Here the CDR3 DNA reads TGCAATGCTAGGCTTAGCGGAGTACGGAAGACCCAGTACTTC.

The table lists this clonotype with many counts. The CDR3 DNA reads TGTGCCAGCAGCTCCCGGACTAGCGGGAGTATCAACGAGCAGTACTTC. It translates to CASSSRTSGSINEQYF. The chain is built from TRBV5-4 and TRBJ2-7; 13 bases are a match to TRBD2. The germline CDR1 and CDR2 sequences are SGHNT and YYREEE (reference sequence). The V gene end was trimmed by 3 bases and the J gene end by 5 bases; junction bases not matched to a gene: 8. CDR3 length: 16 residues.

The rearrangement uses TRBV6-2 or TRBV6-3 and TRBJ2-7, with D unresolved. From germline, CDR1 is MNHEY and CDR2 SVGEGT. The CDR3 is made up of 19 amino acids. Trimming cost V 6 bases and J 1 base, with 28 bases left between them. The CDR3 bases are TGTGCCAGCAGCGTAAGGGCAGCGACACCGGCGACGTATTCCTACGAGCAGTACTTC. Translation gives CASSVRAATPATYSYEQYF.

The sample holds many counts of this clonotype. The rearrangement links TRBV6-2 or TRBV6-3 to TRBJ1-1, with D unclear. V lost 7 bases and J 1 base, leaving 10 bases between the germline ends. Per the germline V gene, CDR1 is MNHEY and CDR2 is SVGEGT. This CDR3 has 13 amino acids. DNA of the CDR3: TGTGCCAGCACCCCCCTCAGGAACACTGAAGCTTTCTTT. It encodes CASTPLRNTEAFF.

This clonotype was detected ten times or more. The chain recombines TRBV7-2 with TRBJ2-5, with D maybe TRBD2 (5 bases). CDR1 and CDR2 from the germline V gene are SGHTA and FQGNSA. V lost 1 base to trimming and J lost 3 bases, with 6 bases between them. This CDR3 region has 13 residues. CDR3: CASSLEREETQYF. In DNA form, the CDR3 reads TGTGCCAGCAGCTTAGAGAGGGAAGAGACCCAGTACTTC.

In this sample, this clonotype turned up a few times. The chain links TRBV11-2 to TRBJ2-1, with TRBD2 identical over 9 bases. Germline CDR1 and CDR2: SGHAT and FQNNGV. J gave up 7 bases and V 5 bases, and 9 bases lay outside the gene matches. There are 15 residues in the CDR3. The CDR3 spells CASSRPGLARNEQFF. The CDR3 DNA reads as TGTGCCAGCAGCAGGCCGGGACTAGCCCGAAATGAGCAGTTCTTC.

This clonotype was seen a few times. V gene TRBV7-2 combines with J gene TRBJ2-3; D remains ambiguous. This CDR3 spans 11 amino acids. Trimming took off 6 bases at V and 5 bases at J, with 6 bases between the two ends. Per germline, CDR1 SGHTA and CDR2 FQGNSA. In nucleotides, the CDR3 is TGTGCCAGCAGACCAGAAGATACGCAGTATTTT. It encodes CASRPEDTQYF.

The chain combines TRBV5-7 with TRBJ1-5; unclear D gene. TRBV5-7 has ORF status, its function being uncertain. CDR3 size: 14 residues. V gave up 9 bases and J gave up 0 bases, with 13 bases separating them. The CDR3 DNA sequence: TGTGCCACCGCGGGCCACTATAGCAATCAGCCCCAGCATTTT. Amino acid sequence: CATAGHYSNQPQHF.

This clonotype showed up many times. The chain combines TRBV5-1 with TRBJ1-2; 8 bases are shared with TRBD1. The CDR3 is 15 residues long. Per the germline V gene, CDR1 is SGHRS and CDR2 is YFSETQ. Germline trimming cut 5 bases from V and 4 bases from J; bases unmatched to any gene: 10. The DNA for the CDR3 is TGCGCCAGCAGACCCCACAGGGGGTCGGGCTATGGCTACACCTTC. Encoded protein: CASRPHRGSGYGYTF.

With respect to this clonotype: This clone may be a read error of a much larger clone one base away. CDR3 loop: CAISLAGQRTYF. The CDR3 DNA sequence: TGTGCCATCAGCTTGGCGGGACAGAGAACGTACTTC. This chain links TRBV7-2 with TRBJ2-7, with D possibly matching TRBD1 (7 bases). CDR3 size: 12 residues. Germline CDR1 is SGHTA and CDR2 is FQGNSA. Full variable domain (missing parts from reference TRBV7-2 and TRBJ2-7): GAGVSQSPSNKVTEKGKDVELRCDPISGHTALYWYRQSLGQGLEFLIYFQGNSAPDKSGLPSDRFSAERTGGSVSTLTIQRTQQEDSAVYLCAISLAGQRTYFGPGTRLTVT.

This clonotype has at least ten counts. The chain couples TRBV4-2 to TRBJ1-5; 9 bases fit TRBD1. Germline V gene lookup returns CDR1 LGHNA and CDR2 YNFKEQ. The CDR3 length is 16 residues. J gave up 1 base and V 0 bases, and 1 base lay outside the gene matches. The DNA for the CDR3 is TGTGCCAGCAGCCAAGATGGGACAGGGAGCAATCAGCCCCAGCATTTT. The encoded protein is CASSQDGTGSNQPQHF.

This clonotype has a count of ten or more. The CDR3 reads CASSLPPAQPQHF. The CDR3 DNA sequence: TGTGCCAGCAGCTTACCTCCGGCCCAGCCCCAGCATTTT. V is TRBV7-2 and J is TRBJ1-5, with unresolved D. With 2 bases removed from V and 7 bases from J, the gap between germline ends came to 9 bases. Germline-derived CDR1 and CDR2 are SGHTA and FQGNSA. The CDR3 is 13 amino acids. Variable domain in full (rest from reference TRBV7-2 and TRBJ1-5): GAGVSQSPSNKVTEKGKDVELRCDPISGHTALYWYRQSLGQGLEFLIYFQGNSAPDKSGLPSDRFSAERTGGSVSTLTIQRTQQEDSAVYLCASSLPPAQPQHFGDGTRLSIL.

The chain combines TRBV10-2 with TRBJ2-3, with D tentatively TRBD1 or TRBD2 (5 bases each). The CDR3 totals 18 residues. V was cut by 4 bases and J by 0 bases, with 20 bases left in between. From germline, CDR1 is WSHSY and CDR2 SAAADI. The CDR3 nucleotides are TGCGCCAGCAGTGTCACTCAGTTTGGGGGACCTAGCACAGATACGCAGTATTTT. Protein: CASSVTQFGGPSTDTQYF.

The CDR3 nucleotides are TGTGCCATCAGTGACTGGGACAGCCTCACTGGGGCCAACGTCCTGACTTTC. Encoded protein: CAISDWDSLTGANVLTF. This chain uses TRBV10-3 with TRBJ2-6, with 7 bases that match TRBD1. There are 17 residues in the CDR3. The V segment lost 3 bases and the J segment 2 bases; nucleotides outside the gene matches: 7. Per the germline V gene, CDR1 is ENHRY and CDR2 is SYGVKD.

This clonotype was detected many times. The chain is built from TRBV5-1 and TRBJ1-1, with D possibly being TRBD1 (5 bases). CDR3 size: 16 residues. Trimming took 4 bases from V and 1 from J, leaving 17 bases between them. Per the germline V gene, CDR1 is SGHRS and CDR2 is YFSETQ. CDR3 DNA sequence: TGCGCCAGCAGCCATTATAAGGGGAGTACGAACACTGAAGCTTTCTTT. This codes for CASSHYKGSTNTEAFF.

On this clonotype: Possible read error: a much larger clone is one base away. This chain uses TRBV10-3 with TRBJ1-1; D is perhaps TRBD1 (5 bases). Germline CDR1 ENHRY, CDR2 SYGVKD. CDR3 length equals 16 residues. The CDR3 coding sequence is TGTGCCATCAGTGACCCTCGTCAGGGAGTGAACACTAAAGCTTTCTTT. Amino acids: CAISDPRQGVNTKAFF.

This clonotype was seen repeatedly, ten times or more. This chain connects TRBV28 to TRBJ1-5; D possibly corresponds to TRBD1 (6 bases). This CDR3 is built from 14 residues. V shed 4 bases and J shed 6 bases, with 13 bases lying between them. Germline CDR1 is MDHEN and CDR2 is SYDVKM. DNA for the CDR3: TGTGCCAGCAGTTATTACAGGGTGGGTCAGCCCCAGCATTTT. Protein product: CASSYYRVGQPQHF.

This clonotype was observed at least ten times. The chain links TRBV20-1 to TRBJ2-1; TRBD2 agrees at 13 bases. V shed 5 bases, J shed 7 bases, and the junction held 11 bases outside the gene matches. The CDR3 spans 16 residues. Germline values: CDR1 DFQATT, CDR2 SNEGSKA (reference sequence). The CDR3 reads CSAQVNGLAGENEQFF. For the CDR3, the DNA is TGCAGTGCTCAAGTTAATGGACTAGCGGGAGAAAATGAGCAGTTCTTC.

Notes on this clonotype: One junction end disagrees with the germline gene, perhaps due to a read error. The chain couples TRBV7-7 to TRBJ2-1, with 10 bases that match TRBD2. Germline V lookup: CDR1 SSHAT, CDR2 FNYEAQ (reference sequence). The CDR3 extends over 15 amino acids. CDR3 region: CASSLSGGSAERLFF. The CDR3 bases are TGTGCTAGCAGCCTTAGCGGGGGGTCCGCGGAGCGTCTGTTCTTC.

This clonotype has a handful of counts. V is TRBV7-2 and J is TRBJ2-7; D not certain. Trimming cost V 6 bases and J 1 base, with 7 bases left between them. Germline values: CDR1 SGHTA, CDR2 FQGNSA. CDR3 size: 12 residues. This chain's CDR3 is CASRGPSYEQYF. CDR3 nucleotides: TGTGCCAGCAGGGGCCCTTCCTACGAGCAGTACTTC.